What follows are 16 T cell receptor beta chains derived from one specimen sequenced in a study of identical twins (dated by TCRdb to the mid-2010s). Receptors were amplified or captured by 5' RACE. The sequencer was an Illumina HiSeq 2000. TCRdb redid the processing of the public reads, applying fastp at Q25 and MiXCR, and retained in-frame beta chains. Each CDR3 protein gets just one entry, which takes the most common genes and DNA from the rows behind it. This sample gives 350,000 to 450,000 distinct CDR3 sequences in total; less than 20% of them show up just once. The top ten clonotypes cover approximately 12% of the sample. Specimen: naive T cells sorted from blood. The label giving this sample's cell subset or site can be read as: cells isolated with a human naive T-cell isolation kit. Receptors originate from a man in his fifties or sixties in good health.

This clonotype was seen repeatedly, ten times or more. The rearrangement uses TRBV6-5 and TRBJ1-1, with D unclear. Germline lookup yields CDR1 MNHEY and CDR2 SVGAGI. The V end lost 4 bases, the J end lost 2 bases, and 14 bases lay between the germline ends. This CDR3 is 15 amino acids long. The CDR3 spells CASSSGGGPNTEAFF. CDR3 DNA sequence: TGTGCCAGCAGTTCGGGCGGAGGTCCCAACACTGAAGCTTTCTTT.

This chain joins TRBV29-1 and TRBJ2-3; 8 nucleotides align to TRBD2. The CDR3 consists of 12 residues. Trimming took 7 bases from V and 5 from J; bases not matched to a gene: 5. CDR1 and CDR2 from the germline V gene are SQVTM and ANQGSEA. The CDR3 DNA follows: TGCAGCGCATGGCTAGCGGGAGATACGCAGTATTTT. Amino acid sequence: CSAWLAGDTQYF.

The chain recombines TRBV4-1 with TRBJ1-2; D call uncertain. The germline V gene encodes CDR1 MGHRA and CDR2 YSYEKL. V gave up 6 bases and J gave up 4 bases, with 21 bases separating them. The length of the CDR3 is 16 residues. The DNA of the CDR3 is TGCGCCAGCAGTCGAGAGGTACCCACAAAGGGCTATGGCTACACCTTC. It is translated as CASSREVPTKGYGYTF.

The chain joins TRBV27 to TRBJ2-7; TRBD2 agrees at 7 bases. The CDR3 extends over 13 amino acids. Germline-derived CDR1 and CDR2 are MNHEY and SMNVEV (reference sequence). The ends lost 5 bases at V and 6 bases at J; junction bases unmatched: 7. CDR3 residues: CASSPGTILEQYF. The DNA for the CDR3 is TGTGCCAGCAGTCCTGGGACTATTCTCGAGCAGTACTTC.

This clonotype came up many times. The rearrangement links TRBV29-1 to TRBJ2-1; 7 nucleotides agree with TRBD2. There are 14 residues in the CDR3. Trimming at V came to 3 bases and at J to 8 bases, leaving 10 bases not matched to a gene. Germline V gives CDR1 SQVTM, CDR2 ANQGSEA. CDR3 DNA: TGCAGCGTTGAGTGGCGGGAGCGGGTGGATGAGCAGTTCTTC. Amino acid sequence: CSVEWRERVDEQFF.

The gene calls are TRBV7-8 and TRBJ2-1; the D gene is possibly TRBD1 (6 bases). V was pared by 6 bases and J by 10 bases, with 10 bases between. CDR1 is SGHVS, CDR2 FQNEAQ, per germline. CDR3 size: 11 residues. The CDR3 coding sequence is TGTGCCAGCAGACAGGGCGTGGAGCAGTTCTTC. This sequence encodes CASRQGVEQFF.

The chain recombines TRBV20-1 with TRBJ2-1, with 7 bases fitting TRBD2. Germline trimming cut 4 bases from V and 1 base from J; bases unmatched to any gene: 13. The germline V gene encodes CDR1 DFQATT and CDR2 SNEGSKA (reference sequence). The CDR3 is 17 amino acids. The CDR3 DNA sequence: TGCAGTGCTACCCGCAGGCCGGGGGGAAGTTCCTACAATGAGCAGTTCTTC. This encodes CSATRRPGGSSYNEQFF.

CDR3 sequence: CASRASGGGTGELFF. DNA for the CDR3: TGTGCCAGCAGGGCGTCGGGGGGGGGCACCGGGGAGCTGTTTTTT. The rearrangement links TRBV6-1 to TRBJ2-2; 8 nucleotides agree with TRBD2. The J segment lost 4 bases and the V segment lost 6 bases, leaving 7 bases of the junction unmatched. The CDR3 runs 15 residues. CDR1 and CDR2 from the germline V gene are MNHNS and SASEGT.

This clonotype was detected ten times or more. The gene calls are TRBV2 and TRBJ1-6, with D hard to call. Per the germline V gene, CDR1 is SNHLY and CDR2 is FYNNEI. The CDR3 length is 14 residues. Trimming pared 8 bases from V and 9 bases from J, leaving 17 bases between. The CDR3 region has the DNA TGTGCCAGCGGACCAGAGGGCGAGGGTTCACCCCTCCACTTT. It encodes CASGPEGEGSPLHF.

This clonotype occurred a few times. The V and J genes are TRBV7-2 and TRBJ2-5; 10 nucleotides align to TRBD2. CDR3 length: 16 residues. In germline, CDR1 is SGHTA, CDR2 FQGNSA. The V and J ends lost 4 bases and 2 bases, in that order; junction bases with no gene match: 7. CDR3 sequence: CASSYRAGGPQETQYF. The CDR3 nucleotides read TGTGCCAGCAGCTACAGAGCGGGAGGGCCGCAAGAGACCCAGTACTTC.

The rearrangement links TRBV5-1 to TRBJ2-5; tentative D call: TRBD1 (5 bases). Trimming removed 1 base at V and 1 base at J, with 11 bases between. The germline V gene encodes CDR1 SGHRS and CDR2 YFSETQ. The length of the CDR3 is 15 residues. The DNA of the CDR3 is TGCGCCAGCAGCTTGACCAGGGTGGCCCAAGAGACCCAGTACTTC. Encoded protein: CASSLTRVAQETQYF.

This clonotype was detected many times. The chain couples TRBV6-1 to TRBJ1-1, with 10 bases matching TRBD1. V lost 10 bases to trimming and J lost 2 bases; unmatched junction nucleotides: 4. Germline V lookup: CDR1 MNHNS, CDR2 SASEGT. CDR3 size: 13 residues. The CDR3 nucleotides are TGTGCCACCCGGGACAGGGGTAACACTGAAGCTTTCTTT. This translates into CATRDRGNTEAFF.

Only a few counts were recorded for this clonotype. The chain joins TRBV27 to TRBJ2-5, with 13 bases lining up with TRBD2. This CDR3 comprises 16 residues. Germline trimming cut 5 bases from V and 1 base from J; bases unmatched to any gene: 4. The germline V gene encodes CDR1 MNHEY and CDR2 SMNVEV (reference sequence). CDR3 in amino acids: CASSPGTSGIQETQYF. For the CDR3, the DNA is TGTGCCAGCAGTCCGGGGACTAGCGGGATCCAAGAGACCCAGTACTTC.

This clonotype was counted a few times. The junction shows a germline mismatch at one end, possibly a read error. The CDR3 protein is CASREGGISEQYF. The DNA of the CDR3 is TGTGCCAGCAGGGAAGGGGGCATCTCCGAGCAGTACTTC. This chain uses TRBV6-1 with TRBJ2-7; 7 nucleotides line up with TRBD1. This CDR3 region has 13 residues. Germline V lookup: CDR1 MNHNS, CDR2 SASEGT.

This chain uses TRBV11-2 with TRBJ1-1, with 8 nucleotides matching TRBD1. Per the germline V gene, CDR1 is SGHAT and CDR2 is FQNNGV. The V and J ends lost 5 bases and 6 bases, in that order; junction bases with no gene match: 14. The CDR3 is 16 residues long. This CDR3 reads CASSNRRVTGDAEAFF. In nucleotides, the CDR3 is TGTGCCAGCAGCAATCGAAGAGTGACAGGGGATGCTGAAGCTTTCTTT. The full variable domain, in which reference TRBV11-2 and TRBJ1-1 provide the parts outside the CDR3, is EAGVAQSPRYKIIEKRQSVAFWCNPISGHATLYWYQQILGQGPKLLIQFQNNGVVDDSQLPKDRFSAERLKGVDSTLKIQPAKLEDSAVYLCASSNRRVTGDAEAFFGQGTRLTVV.

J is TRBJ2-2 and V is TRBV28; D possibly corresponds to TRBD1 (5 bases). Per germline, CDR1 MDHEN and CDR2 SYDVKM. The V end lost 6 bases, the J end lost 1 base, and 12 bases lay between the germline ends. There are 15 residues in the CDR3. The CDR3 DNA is TGTGCCAGCAGGTTTCAGGGTGGGAACACCGGGGAGCTGTTTTTT. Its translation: CASRFQGGNTGELFF.